This T cell receptor beta chain was retrieved from a study of identical twins. Broader study findings: Beta out-of-frame sequences displayed a weaker excess of sharing between twins. An excess of low generation probability was shown by twin-shared out-of-frame alpha sequences. There is a chance that invariant MAIT and iNKT cells partially muddied zero-insertion analyses.

The ends were cut back, 3 bases at V and 4 bases at J, with 12 bases in the middle. The CDR3 has 14 amino acids. The germline V gene has CDR1 PRHDT and CDR2 FYEKMQ (reference sequence). Comments on this clonotype: Its antigen is unidentified.

Every donor was a healthy Caucasian. TCRdb re-analysed the 5' RACE reads in MiXCR, keeping a single row per CDR3 protein. The sample includes more than 1.5 million distinct CDR3 sequences, under 35% of them seen just once. Sequenced material: cord blood. The genes are TRBV13 and TRBJ2-5; tentatively, D is TRBD1 or TRBD2 (6 bases each). The sequence was obtained from a newborn girl in good health. The DNA for the CDR3 is TGTGCCAGCAGCTTTCCGGGGGCGTTAGAGACCCAGTACTTC. This sequence encodes CASSFPGALETQYF.